These 30 T cell receptor beta chains share one sample of origin, sequenced in a study of PD-L1 blockade in urothelial cancer. Sequenced by immunoSEQ multiplex PCR; TCRdb stores in-frame clones only, minus some. Altogether about 52,000 clones are present, approximately 77% being singletons, with the ten largest covering around 3.4%. This specimen consisted of PBMCs, obtained around atezolizumab (anti-PD-L1) treatment. The receptors derive from a man in his 70s with urothelial cancer.

This chain joins TRBV6-1 and TRBJ1-2; possible D gene TRBD1, 6 bases. Germline loops: CDR1 MNHNS, CDR2 SASEGT. V was cut by 6 bases and J by 5 bases, with 16 bases left in between. The CDR3 length is 14 residues. The CDR3 sequence: CASSTGNMGYGYTF. CDR3 DNA: TGTGCCAGCAGCACAGGGAATATGGGTTATGGCTACACCTTC.

This clone showed up just once. The chain combines TRBV7-9 with TRBJ1-1; unclear D gene. The germline V and J ends were trimmed by 5 bases and 5 bases, with 9 bases remaining between them. The CDR3 length is 12 residues. CDR1 is SEHNR and CDR2 is FQNEAQ in the germline V gene (reference sequence). This CDR3 reads CASSRGLTEAFF. CDR3 coding DNA: TGTGCCAGCAGCCGGGGTTTAACTGAAGCTTTCTTT.

The rearrangement links TRBV15 to TRBJ2-2, with D possibly matching TRBD2 (5 bases). The CDR3 loop spans 22 amino acids. The V gene lost 0 bases and the J gene lost 2 bases, with 28 bases spanning the gap. Germline-derived CDR1 and CDR2 are LNHNV and YYDKDF (reference sequence). CDR3 sequence reads: CATSRDKGSGEFGRPNTGELFF. As DNA, the CDR3 is TGTGCCACCAGCAGAGATAAAGGGAGTGGGGAGTTCGGCAGGCCTAACACCGGGGAGCTGTTTTTT.

DNA of the CDR3: TGCGCCAGCAGCCAGGAAACAGGGGTGCGGCAGTACTTC. Encoded protein: CASSQETGVRQYF. The genes are TRBV4-3 and TRBJ2-7; TRBD1 agrees at 7 bases. J was trimmed by 9 bases and V by 3 bases; bases with no gene match: 8. Germline V lookup: CDR1 LGHNA, CDR2 YSLEER. CDR3 length: 13 residues.

J is TRBJ2-7 and V is TRBV19; possibly TRBD1 for D (6 bases). V lost 5 bases and J 6 bases, leaving 11 bases between the germline ends. CDR1 and CDR2 from the germline V gene are LNHDA and SQIVND (reference sequence). The CDR3 totals 12 residues. In nucleotides, the CDR3 is TGTGCCAGTAGTCAGGGGTACGGCGAGCAGTACTTC. Translated, it gives CASSQGYGEQYF.

The chain joins TRBV2 to TRBJ2-3; 10 bases align to TRBD2. CDR3 length: 15 residues. Trimming cost V 8 bases and J 3 bases; bases outside gene matches: 8. Germline CDR1 reads SNHLY; CDR2 reads FYNNEI. The CDR3 nucleotides are TGTGCCAGCCTCAAGACTAGCGGGTCTACAGATACGCAGTATTTT. Translated, it gives CASLKTSGSTDTQYF.

The V gene is TRBV5-1, the J gene TRBJ2-3; 7 bases are a match to TRBD2. Germline loops: CDR1 SGHRS, CDR2 YFSETQ. CDR3 length: 15 amino acids. V lost 4 bases and J lost 6; bases outside the gene matches: 11. DNA of the CDR3: TGCGCCAGCAGCCCAAGGAGCGGGATGGGTGATACGCAGTATTTT. Translated: CASSPRSGMGDTQYF.

This clone was recorded only once. The chain carries TRBV18 and TRBJ2-1; 8 nucleotides agree with TRBD2. J lost 7 bases, V lost 1 base, and 9 bases had no gene match. The CDR3 is 16 amino acids. Germline V CDR1 and CDR2: KGHSH, LQKENI. CDR3 DNA sequence: TGTGCCAGCTCACCACGACGACTAGCGACTATGAATGAGCAGTTCTTC. This gives the protein CASSPRRLATMNEQFF.

V and J are TRBV7-9 and TRBJ1-3; 8 positions agree with TRBD1. The CDR3 has 15 residues. V lost 3 bases, J lost 4 bases, and 5 bases stayed unmatched. Germline V gene data show CDR1 as SEHNR and CDR2 as FQNEAQ (reference sequence). The CDR3 sequence: CASSFRRQGGNTIYF. The CDR3 DNA follows: TGTGCCAGCAGCTTCAGACGACAGGGGGGAAACACCATATATTTT.

This rearrangement joins TRBV28 to TRBJ1-1; a possible D gene is TRBD1 (5 bases). V was cut by 7 bases and J by 10 bases, with 19 bases left in between. Germline loops: CDR1 MDHEN, CDR2 SYDVKM. The CDR3 totals 13 residues. In nucleotides, the CDR3 is TGTGCCAGCAACTTAATGGGGGAGGGGAGAGCTTTCTTT. It encodes CASNLMGEGRAFF.

The V and J genes are TRBV7-9 and TRBJ2-7; D remains ambiguous. Looked up from germline, CDR1 is SEHNR and CDR2 is FQNEAQ (reference sequence). The length of the CDR3 is 15 residues. The V end lost 1 base, the J end lost 0 bases, and 10 bases lay between the germline ends. The CDR3 DNA reads TGTGCCAGCAGCTTAGGTCTCTATAGCTCCTACGAGCAGTACTTC. Protein sequence: CASSLGLYSSYEQYF.

The rearrangement joins TRBV2 to TRBJ2-3; TRBD1 matches 10 bases. With 2 bases clipped from V and 3 bases from J, the junction kept 2 bases outside the gene matches. Germline values: CDR1 SNHLY, CDR2 FYNNEI. The CDR3 consists of 15 residues. CDR3 protein: CASSERTGGTDTQYF. The CDR3 region has the DNA TGTGCCAGCAGTGAAAGGACAGGGGGAACAGATACGCAGTATTTT.

This sequence joins TRBV2 and TRBJ1-5, with D unresolved. The CDR3 loop spans 15 amino acids. The germline V gene has CDR1 SNHLY and CDR2 FYNNEI. With 8 bases removed from V and 0 bases from J, the gap between germline ends came to 14 bases. CDR3 in DNA: TGTGCCAGCTTGGAGGGTACCGATAGCAATCAGCCCCAGCATTTT. Translating gives CASLEGTDSNQPQHF.

V usage is TRBV5-6 and J usage is TRBJ1-4; TRBD1 aligns across 8 bases. Germline CDR1 is SGHDT and CDR2 is YYEEEE. The CDR3 is made up of 14 amino acids. With 3 bases clipped from V and 7 bases from J, the junction kept 5 bases outside the gene matches. The CDR3 coding sequence is TGTGCCAGCAGCTGGACAGGGAGGGGTGAAAAACTGTTTTTT. Translating it yields CASSWTGRGEKLFF.

The chain links TRBV5-1 to TRBJ2-5, with 16 nucleotides matching TRBD2. Trimming removed 4 bases from V and 5 bases from J; junction bases left unmatched: 8. The CDR3 consists of 17 residues. CDR1 and CDR2 (germline): SGHRS, YFSETQ. The CDR3 sequence is CASSTGTSGRAGETQYF. The CDR3, as DNA: TGCGCCAGCAGCACTGGGACTAGCGGGAGGGCCGGGGAGACCCAGTACTTC.

This clone has just a few counts. The chain uses TRBV19 and TRBJ1-2; TRBD1 aligns across 7 bases. There are 15 residues in the CDR3. Germline-derived CDR1 and CDR2 are LNHDA and SQIVND (reference sequence). Trimming cost V 5 bases and J 3 bases; bases outside gene matches: 9. The CDR3, as DNA: TGTGCCAGTAGTCCCGGACAGGAAAGATACTATGGCTACACCTTC. It yields the protein CASSPGQERYYGYTF.

This rearrangement joins TRBV11-2 to TRBJ1-1; TRBD1 aligns across 7 bases. Germline lookup yields CDR1 SGHAT and CDR2 FQNNGV. Trimming took 1 base from V and 3 from J; bases not matched to a gene: 5. The CDR3 runs to 15 residues. The CDR3 region is CASSLGRGQDTEAFF. The CDR3 DNA reads TGTGCCAGCAGCTTAGGTAGGGGGCAGGACACTGAAGCTTTCTTT.

The rearrangement uses TRBV4-2 and TRBJ2-3, with TRBD2 matching 8 bases. This CDR3 is built from 18 residues. In germline, CDR1 is LGHNA, CDR2 YNFKEQ. The J segment lost 1 base and the V segment lost 3 bases, leaving 12 bases of the junction unmatched. In nucleotides, the CDR3 is TGTGCCAGCAGCCACCCCCCGGGGGGGGGTATAGGCACAGATACGCAGTATTTT. Its protein product is CASSHPPGGGIGTDTQYF.

This chain connects TRBV19 to TRBJ1-5, with 7 positions matching TRBD1. J lost 1 base, V lost 5 bases, and 5 bases had no gene match. Germline V gene sequence: CDR1 LNHDA, CDR2 SQIVND (reference sequence). CDR3 size: 15 residues. CDR3 residues: CASSLTGESNQPQHF. CDR3 DNA: TGTGCCAGTAGTCTAACAGGGGAGAGCAATCAGCCCCAGCATTTT.

A few counts support this clone. The V gene is TRBV18, the J gene TRBJ2-5; 7 bases agree with TRBD1. The junction had 3 bases not matched to a gene; V was cut back by 3 bases and J by 5 bases. The germline gives CDR1 KGHSH, CDR2 LQKENI. CDR3 size: 13 residues. The chain's CDR3 is CASSPGTVETQYF. CDR3 nucleotide sequence: TGTGCCAGCTCACCCGGGACAGTCGAGACCCAGTACTTC.

The chain has TRBV9 and TRBJ1-1; 10 bases are shared with TRBD1. This CDR3 comprises 16 residues. V gave up 3 bases and J gave up 0 bases; unmatched junction bases: 5. Germline-derived CDR1 and CDR2 are SGDLS and YYNGEE. The CDR3 reads CASSAGTGVMNTEAFF. DNA for the CDR3: TGTGCCAGCAGCGCCGGGACAGGGGTCATGAACACTGAAGCTTTCTTT.

The CDR3 coding sequence is TGTGCCAGCAGCCGGGAGGTCAAAGATACGCAGTATTTT. Amino acids: CASSREVKDTQYF. The chain has TRBV7-2 and TRBJ2-3; 7 bases line up with TRBD2. CDR1 is SGHTA, CDR2 FQGNSA, per germline. V lost 5 bases to trimming and J lost 5 bases; unmatched junction nucleotides: 4. This CDR3 contains 13 residues.

The chain combines TRBV18 with TRBJ2-7; D unclear. Germline CDR1 KGHSH, CDR2 LQKENI. This CDR3 spans 15 amino acids. Trimming shortened V by 2 bases and J by 4 bases, and 15 bases separated the two germline ends. CDR3 sequence (DNA): TGTGCCAGCTCACCAATGGTTTATAACAGATACGAGCAGTACTTC. Encoded protein: CASSPMVYNRYEQYF.

In regard to this clone: One end of the junction varies from germline; a read error may be responsible. DNA for the CDR3: TGCGCCAGCAGCCAAGTCGGGACATCTGGCTACACCTTC. This gives the protein CASSQVGTSGYTF. The J gene is TRBJ1-2, the V gene TRBV5-5, with D possibly TRBD1 on 6 matching bases. This CDR3 is built from 13 residues. Germline lookup yields CDR1 SGHKS and CDR2 YYEKEE (reference sequence).

The chain employs TRBV28 and TRBJ2-7; TRBD2 matches at 10 bases. The germline V gene has CDR1 MDHEN and CDR2 SYDVKM. The V gene end was trimmed by 7 bases and the J gene end by 5 bases; junction bases not matched to a gene: 14. The CDR3 is made up of 16 amino acids. The CDR3 reads CASISAGTSVGDEQYF. The CDR3 nucleotides read TGTGCCAGCATTAGCGCCGGGACTAGCGTAGGGGACGAGCAGTACTTC.

The J gene is TRBJ1-2, the V gene TRBV7-2, with D maybe TRBD1 (6 bases). The CDR3 is 17 residues long. Trimming took 3 bases from V and 4 from J, leaving 21 bases between them. Germline V lookup: CDR1 SGHTA, CDR2 FQGNSA. In nucleotides, the CDR3 is TGTGCCAGCAGCTTCTTGGACCGGGACAAACCCCCCTATGGCTACACCTTC. Encoded protein: CASSFLDRDKPPYGYTF.

The chain employs TRBV6-5 and TRBJ1-2; 10 bases map to TRBD1. V gave up 4 bases and J gave up 4 bases; unmatched junction bases: 9. Germline V gives CDR1 MNHEY, CDR2 SVGAGI. The CDR3 is made up of 16 amino acids. The CDR3: CASSSSGDRGSYGYTF. CDR3 DNA sequence: TGTGCCAGCAGTTCTTCCGGGGACAGGGGTTCCTATGGCTACACCTTC.

The genes are TRBV6-5 and TRBJ2-2; weak D call: TRBD1 (6 bases). Germline V CDR1 and CDR2: MNHEY, SVGAGI. Trimming stripped 2 bases from V and 7 bases from J, with 11 bases between. This CDR3 region has 14 residues. CDR3 in DNA: TGTGCCAGCAGTTACACCCCAGGGGTCGGGGAGCTGTTTTTT. The encoded protein is CASSYTPGVGELFF.

The rearrangement uses TRBV18 and TRBJ2-7; 7 bases fit TRBD1. The V gene end was trimmed by 4 bases and the J gene end by 5 bases; junction bases not matched to a gene: 14. Germline lookup yields CDR1 KGHSH and CDR2 LQKENI. This CDR3 has 16 residues. The CDR3 DNA follows: TGTGCCAGCTCACGGGACCCTCAAGGAGACAGGGACGAGCAGTACTTC. It specifies CASSRDPQGDRDEQYF. The complete variable domain, with remaining parts taken from reference TRBV18 and TRBJ2-7, reads NAGVMQNPRHLVRRRGQEARLRCSPMKGHSHVYWYRQLPEEGLKFMVYLQKENIIDESGMPKERFSAEFPKEGPSILRIQQVVRGDSAAYFCASSRDPQGDRDEQYFGPGTRLTVT.

The genes are TRBV27 and TRBJ2-7; TRBD1 matches at 7 bases. The CDR3 length is 14 residues. V dropped 5 bases and J dropped 2; count of bases not matched to a gene: 6. CDR1 and CDR2 (germline): MNHEY, SMNVEV (reference sequence). The CDR3 DNA is TGTGCCAGCAGTAAAAGACAGGGTCCCTACGAGCAGTACTTC. Amino acid sequence: CASSKRQGPYEQYF.